The clone carrying this T cell receptor beta chain was detected once. This sample stems from a study of blood T cell repertoires in COVID-19. Study context: Samples representing acute and convalescent COVID-19 were sourced from the United States, Italy and Spain.

With V trimmed by 5 bases and J by 4 bases, 10 bases remained unmatched. CDR1 and CDR2 from the germline V gene are SGHNT and YYREEE (reference sequence). The CDR3 consists of 15 residues. Data came from immunoSEQ multiplex PCR; TCRdb stores just in-frame clones and leaves some out. Among about 81,000 clones listed, approximately 90% were seen once. Specimen: peripheral blood. This sequence originates from a man aged 65 to 85 with active or convalescent COVID-19. The chain carries TRBV5-4 and TRBJ1-2; 8 bases align to TRBD1. The CDR3 spells CASRELGQGGYGYTF. The CDR3 DNA is TGTGCCAGCAGAGAACTTGGACAGGGCGGCTATGGCTACACCTTC. Supplemented by reference TRBV5-4 and TRBJ1-2, the full variable domain reads ETGVTQSPTHLIKTRGQQVTLRCSSQSGHNTVSWYQQALGQGPQFIFQYYREEENGRGNFPPRFSGLQFPNYSSELNVNALELDDSALYLCASRELGQGGYGYTFGSGTRLTVV.